The 14 T cell receptor beta chains below were found in one sample sequenced in a study of blood T cell repertoires in COVID-19. TCRdb keeps only in-frame clones here, not all; method: immunoSEQ multiplex PCR. The sample shows 200,000 to 250,000 clones, around 82% of them seen only once. The sample comprised peripheral blood. These receptors all stem from an older woman with acute or convalescent COVID-19.

This clone came up a few times. The CDR3 protein is CATSVTAGGIAFF. The DNA for the CDR3 is TGTGCCACCAGCGTAACAGCGGGAGGGATCGCGTTCTTC. The rearrangement joins TRBV15 to TRBJ2-1; 10 bases map to TRBD2. The CDR3 is made up of 13 amino acids. CDR1 is LNHNV and CDR2 is YYDKDF in the germline V gene (reference sequence). V dropped 5 bases and J dropped 15; count of bases not matched to a gene: 10.

The chain combines TRBV30 with TRBJ1-2; 7 bases are shared with TRBD1. The J segment lost 2 bases and the V segment lost 4 bases, leaving 16 bases of the junction unmatched. This CDR3 region has 17 residues. Germline CDR1 GTSNPN, CDR2 SVGIG (reference sequence). The CDR3 bases are TGTGCCTGGACGGACAGGCCCCCTCCTCCTCTAAACTATGGCTACACCTTC. Its translation: CAWTDRPPPPLNYGYTF.

The chain carries TRBV6-6 and TRBJ1-1, with D tentatively TRBD1 (6 bases). Germline V gene sequence: CDR1 MNHNY, CDR2 SVGAGI (reference sequence). CDR3 length: 15 amino acids. Trimming cost V 2 bases and J 4 bases, with 14 bases left between them. The CDR3 reads CASSYPLGQSTEAFF. The CDR3 DNA follows: TGTGCCAGCAGTTACCCCCTGGGACAAAGCACTGAAGCTTTCTTT.

This sequence joins TRBV7-8 and TRBJ2-3, with 7 bases identical to TRBD2. The CDR3 spans 15 residues. The trim removed 2 bases at V and 1 base at J, leaving 3 bases unmatched. CDR1 and CDR2 (germline): SGHVS, FQNEAQ. The CDR3, as DNA: TGTGCCAGCAGCTTACTTGCGGGAGGCACAGATACGCAGTATTTT. Its protein is CASSLLAGGTDTQYF.

The chain joins TRBV6-5 to TRBJ2-5; 7 nucleotides agree with TRBD1. The CDR3 consists of 15 residues. V shed 6 bases and J 10 bases; nucleotides not matched to a gene: 17. Germline loops: CDR1 MNHEY, CDR2 SVGAGI. The CDR3 spells CASSDRADRVQNQYF. The CDR3 coding sequence is TGTGCCAGCAGCGACCGTGCAGACAGGGTTCAGAACCAGTACTTC.

CDR3: CASSLGSGVNTIYF. CDR3 DNA sequence: TGTGCCAGCAGCTTAGGCTCCGGGGTAAACACCATATATTTT. The chain recombines TRBV7-9 with TRBJ1-3, with unresolved D. The V gene's germline CDR1 is SEHNR and CDR2 FQNEAQ (reference sequence). The CDR3 is made up of 14 amino acids. Trimming shortened V by 1 base and J by 6 bases, and 10 bases separated the two germline ends. The full variable domain, with the rest looked up from reference TRBV7-9 and TRBJ1-3, is DTGVSQNPRHKITKRGQNVTFRCDPISEHNRLYWYRQTLGQGPEFLTYFQNEAQLEKSRLLSDRFSAERPKGSFSTLEIQRTEQGDSAMYLCASSLGSGVNTIYFGEGSWLTVV.

The genes are TRBV11-3 and TRBJ2-3; 8 nucleotides line up with TRBD2. This CDR3 is built from 15 residues. Germline V gene sequence: CDR1 SGHNT, CDR2 YENEEA. Germline trimming cut 2 bases from V and 4 bases from J; bases unmatched to any gene: 5. The CDR3 is CASSLYSGNADTQYF. CDR3 sequence (DNA): TGTGCCAGCAGCTTATATAGCGGGAACGCAGATACGCAGTATTTT.

This clone was detected a few times. The rearrangement uses TRBV6-6 and TRBJ2-7, with 7 bases that match TRBD2. Trimming removed 0 bases from V and 0 bases from J; junction bases left unmatched: 5. This CDR3 has 16 amino acids. Germline lookup yields CDR1 MNHNY and CDR2 SVGAGI (reference sequence). The chain's CDR3 is CASSYSSSGNSYEQYF. CDR3 DNA: TGTGCCAGCAGTTACTCATCTAGCGGAAACTCCTACGAGCAGTACTTC.

The V call is TRBV19, the J call TRBJ1-2; D possibly corresponds to TRBD1 (5 bases). This CDR3 has 16 amino acids. With 3 bases removed from V and 1 base from J, the gap between germline ends came to 15 bases. Looked up from germline, CDR1 is LNHDA and CDR2 is SQIVND (reference sequence). The CDR3 bases are TGTGCCAGTAGTATGGGAAACCCAGGGATTAACTATGGCTACACCTTC. Translation gives CASSMGNPGINYGYTF.

This rearrangement joins TRBV9 to TRBJ1-6; 10 positions match TRBD1. The germline V gene has CDR1 SGDLS and CDR2 YYNGEE. The CDR3 has 15 amino acids. The V segment lost 3 bases and the J segment 7 bases; nucleotides outside the gene matches: 4. Written as DNA, the CDR3 is TGTGCCAGCAGCGCCGGGACAGGGGTCAATTCACCCCTCCACTTT. It translates to CASSAGTGVNSPLHF.

The chain's CDR3 is CATGEGFTGELFF. DNA of the CDR3: TGTGCCACAGGGGAAGGGTTCACCGGGGAGCTGTTTTTT. The chain combines TRBV24-1 with TRBJ2-2, with a possible D match to TRBD1 (5 bases). Trimming shortened V by 10 bases and J by 4 bases, and 12 bases separated the two germline ends. The CDR3 is 13 amino acids. CDR1 is KGHDR, CDR2 SFDVKD, per germline.

The V gene is TRBV5-1, the J gene TRBJ2-2, with D possibly TRBD1 on 5 matching bases. Germline lookup yields CDR1 SGHRS and CDR2 YFSETQ. This CDR3 comprises 13 residues. V was pared by 6 bases and J by 5 bases, with 11 bases between. The CDR3, as DNA: TGCGCCAGCACCCTGACAGTAACCGGGGAGCTGTTTTTT. It specifies CASTLTVTGELFF. Full variable domain (outside the CDR3, taken from reference TRBV5-1 and TRBJ2-2): KAGVTQTPRYLIKTRGQQVTLSCSPISGHRSVSWYQQTPGQGLQFLFEYFSETQRNKGNFPGRFSGRQFSNSRSEMNVSTLELGDSALYLCASTLTVTGELFFGEGSRLTVL.

The chain has TRBV19 and TRBJ2-3; D is uncertain. CDR1 LNHDA and CDR2 SQIVND come from the germline V gene (reference sequence). V gave up 4 bases and J gave up 1 base, with 9 bases separating them. The CDR3 runs to 14 residues. The DNA of the CDR3 is TGTGCCAGTAGTACCCCCTACGGCACAGATACGCAGTATTTT. It encodes CASSTPYGTDTQYF.

V usage is TRBV2 and J usage is TRBJ2-5, with D perhaps matching TRBD2 (5 bases). Looked up from germline, CDR1 is SNHLY and CDR2 is FYNNEI. CDR3 length: 12 residues. Trimming left V 4 bases short and J 5 bases short, with 8 bases between. Here the CDR3 DNA reads TGTGCCAGCAGTGGGAGGTTGGAGACCCAGTACTTC. This sequence encodes CASSGRLETQYF.